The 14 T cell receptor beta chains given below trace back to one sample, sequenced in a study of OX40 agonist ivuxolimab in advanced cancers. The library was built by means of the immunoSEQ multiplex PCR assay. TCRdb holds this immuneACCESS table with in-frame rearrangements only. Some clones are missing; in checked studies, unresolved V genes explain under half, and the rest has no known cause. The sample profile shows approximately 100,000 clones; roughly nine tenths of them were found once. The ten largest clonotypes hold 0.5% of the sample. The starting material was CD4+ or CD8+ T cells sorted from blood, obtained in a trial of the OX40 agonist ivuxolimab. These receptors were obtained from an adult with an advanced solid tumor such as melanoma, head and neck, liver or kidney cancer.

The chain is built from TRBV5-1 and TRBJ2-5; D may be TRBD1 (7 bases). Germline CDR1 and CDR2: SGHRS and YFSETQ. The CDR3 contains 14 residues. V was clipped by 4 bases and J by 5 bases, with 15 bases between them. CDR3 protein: CASSTKTGRETQYF. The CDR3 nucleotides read TGCGCCAGCAGCACAAAGACAGGGAGGGAGACCCAGTACTTC.

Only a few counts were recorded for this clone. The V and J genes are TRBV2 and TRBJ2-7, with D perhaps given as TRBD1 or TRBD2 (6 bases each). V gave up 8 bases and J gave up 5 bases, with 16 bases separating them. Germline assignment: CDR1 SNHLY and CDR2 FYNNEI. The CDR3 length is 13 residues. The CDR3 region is CASRGHLLDEQYF. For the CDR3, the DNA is TGTGCCAGCCGGGGGCATCTCCTTGACGAGCAGTACTTC.

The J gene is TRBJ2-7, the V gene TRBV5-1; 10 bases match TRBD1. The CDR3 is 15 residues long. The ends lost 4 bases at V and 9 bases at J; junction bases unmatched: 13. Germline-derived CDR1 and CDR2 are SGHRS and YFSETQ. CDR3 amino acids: CASSLSGTGDVGQYF. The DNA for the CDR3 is TGCGCCAGCAGCCTATCCGGGACAGGGGACGTAGGGCAGTACTTC.

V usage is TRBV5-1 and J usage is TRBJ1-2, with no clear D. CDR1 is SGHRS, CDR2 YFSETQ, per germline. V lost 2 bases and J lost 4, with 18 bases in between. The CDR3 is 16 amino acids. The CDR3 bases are TGCGCCAGCAGCTTTGGCCCCTCTGGAAAGCTCTATGGCTACACCTTC. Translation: CASSFGPSGKLYGYTF.

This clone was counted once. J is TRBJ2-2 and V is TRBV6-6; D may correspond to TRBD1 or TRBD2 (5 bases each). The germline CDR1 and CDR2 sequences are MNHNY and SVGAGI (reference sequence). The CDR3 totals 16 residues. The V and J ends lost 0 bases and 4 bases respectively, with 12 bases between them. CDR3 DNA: TGTGCCAGCAGTTACTCGTATAGGGGAGCCACCGGGGAGCTGTTTTTT. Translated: CASSYSYRGATGELFF.

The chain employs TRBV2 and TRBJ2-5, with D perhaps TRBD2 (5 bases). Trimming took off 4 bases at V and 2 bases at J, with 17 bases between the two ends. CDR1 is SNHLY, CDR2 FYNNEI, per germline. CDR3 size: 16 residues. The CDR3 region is CASSGGIAPGQETQYF. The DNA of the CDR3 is TGTGCCAGCAGTGGAGGGATTGCTCCGGGACAAGAGACCCAGTACTTC.

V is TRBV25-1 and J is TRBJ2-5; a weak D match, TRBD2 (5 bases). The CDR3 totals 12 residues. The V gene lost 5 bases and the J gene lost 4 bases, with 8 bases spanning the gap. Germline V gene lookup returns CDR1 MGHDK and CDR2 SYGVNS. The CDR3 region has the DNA TGTGCCAGCAGTCTAGCCGGAGAGACCCAGTACTTC. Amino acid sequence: CASSLAGETQYF.

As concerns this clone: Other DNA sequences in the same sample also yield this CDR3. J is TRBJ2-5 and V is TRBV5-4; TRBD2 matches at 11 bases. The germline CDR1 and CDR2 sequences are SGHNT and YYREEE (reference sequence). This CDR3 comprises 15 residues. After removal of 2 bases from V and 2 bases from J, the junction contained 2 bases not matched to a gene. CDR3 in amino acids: CASSLIAGGQETQYF. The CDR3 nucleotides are TGTGCCAGCAGCTTAATAGCGGGGGGGCAAGAGACCCAGTACTTC.

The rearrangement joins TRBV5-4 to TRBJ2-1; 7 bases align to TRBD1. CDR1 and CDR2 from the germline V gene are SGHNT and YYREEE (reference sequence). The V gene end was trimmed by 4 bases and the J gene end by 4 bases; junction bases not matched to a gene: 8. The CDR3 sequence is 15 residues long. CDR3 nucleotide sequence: TGTGCCAGCAGCCTCCGGGACAGAACTTACAATGAGCAGTTCTTC. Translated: CASSLRDRTYNEQFF.

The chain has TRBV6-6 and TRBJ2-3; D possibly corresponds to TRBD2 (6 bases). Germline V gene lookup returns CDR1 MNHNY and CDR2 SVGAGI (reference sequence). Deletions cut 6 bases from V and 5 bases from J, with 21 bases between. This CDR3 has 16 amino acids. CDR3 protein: CASRKTGSTGVDTQYF. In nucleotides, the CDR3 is TGTGCCAGCAGAAAAACGGGCTCCACGGGGGTAGATACGCAGTATTTT.

The CDR3 protein is CASSQPQPPNTGELFF. The DNA of the CDR3 is TGCGCCAGCAGCCAACCACAGCCACCTAACACCGGGGAGCTGTTTTTT. This rearrangement joins TRBV4-1 to TRBJ2-2; D not resolved. Trimming removed 2 bases from V and 2 bases from J, with 12 bases in between. The CDR3 runs 16 residues. CDR1 and CDR2 from the germline V gene are MGHRA and YSYEKL.

CDR3 loop: CASSLDASGGNTGELFF. The CDR3 bases are TGCGCCAGCAGCTTGGACGCCAGTGGGGGTAACACCGGGGAGCTGTTTTTT. This rearrangement joins TRBV5-1 to TRBJ2-2, with D tentatively TRBD1 or TRBD2 (5 bases each). Per germline, CDR1 SGHRS and CDR2 YFSETQ. This CDR3 is built from 17 residues. V lost 0 bases and J 2 bases, leaving 14 bases between the germline ends. The full variable domain, completed using reference TRBV5-1 and TRBJ2-2, is KAGVTQTPRYLIKTRGQQVTLSCSPISGHRSVSWYQQTPGQGLQFLFEYFSETQRNKGNFPGRFSGRQFSNSRSEMNVSTLELGDSALYLCASSLDASGGNTGELFFGEGSRLTVL.

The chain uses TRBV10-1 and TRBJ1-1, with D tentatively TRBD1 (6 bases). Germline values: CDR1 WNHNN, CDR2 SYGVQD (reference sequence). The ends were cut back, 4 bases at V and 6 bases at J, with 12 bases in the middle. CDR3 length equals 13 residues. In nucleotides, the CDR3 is TGCGCCAGCAGTGCGGGGGGGGGCCCTGAAGCTTTCTTT. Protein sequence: CASSAGGGPEAFF.

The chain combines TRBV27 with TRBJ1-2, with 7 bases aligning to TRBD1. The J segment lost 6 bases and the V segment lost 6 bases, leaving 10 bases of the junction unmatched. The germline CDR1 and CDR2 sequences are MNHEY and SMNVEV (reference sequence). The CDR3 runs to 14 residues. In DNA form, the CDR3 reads TGTGCCAGCAGGCCCTTTAGGGGGCAGGATGGCTACACCTTC. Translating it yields CASRPFRGQDGYTF.